This is a list of T cell receptor beta chains from one sample in a study of shared clonotypes between healthy human individuals. Generated by immunoSEQ multiplex PCR, the TCRdb table keeps only in-frame clones and is missing some. In the table there are about 1.5 million clones, around 98% of which are singletons. What was sequenced was naive CD4+ T cells sorted from blood. These receptors all come from a man aged 25 to 45 in good health. The CDR3 runs from the conserved cysteine through the conserved F or W. A D gene is named only where the DNA matches it firmly. Clone size is not always given. Where it is, it says once, few, many or a class for expanded clones.

J gene	V gene	D gene	clone size	CDR3 protein	CDR3 DNA
TRBJ2-2	TRBV15	TRBD1	NA	CATAVDRGITGELFF	TGTGCCACCGCCGTGGACAGGGGAATTACCGGGGAGCTGTTTTTT
TRBJ1-2	TRBV25-1	NA	NA	CASSGVRRDYGYTF	TGTGCCAGCAGTGGGGTTCGGCGGGACTATGGCTACACCTTC
TRBJ2-5	TRBV4-2	NA	NA	CASSQDASYQETQYF	TGTGCCAGCAGCCAAGATGCCAGTTATCAGGAGACCCAGTACTTC
TRBJ2-2	TRBV10-3	NA	NA	CAIRTLANKTGELFF	TGTGCCATCAGGACTCTGGCTAACAAGACCGGGGAGCTGTTTTTT
TRBJ2-4	TRBV6-5	TRBD1	NA	CASRPSGTVINIQYF	TGTGCCAGCAGGCCCTCCGGGACAGTGATTAACATTCAGTACTTC
TRBJ2-2	TRBV5-1	TRBD2	NA	CASSFGLAGETGELFF	TGCGCCAGCAGCTTCGGACTAGCGGGTGAGACCGGGGAGCTGTTTTTT
TRBJ1-4	TRBV19	NA	NA	CASCPTDLATNEKLFF	TGTGCCAGTTGCCCGACCGACCTAGCAACTAATGAAAAACTGTTTTTT
TRBJ2-7	TRBV11-2	TRBD2	once	CASSLGGTSGQPYEQYF	TGTGCCAGCAGCTTAGGAGGGACTAGCGGACAACCATACGAGCAGTACTTC
TRBJ2-3	TRBV9	NA	NA	CASSVVGWGTDTQYF	TGTGCCAGCAGCGTAGTAGGGTGGGGAACAGATACGCAGTATTTT
TRBJ2-7	TRBV10-3	TRBD2	NA	CAISPPGLAGPATSYEQYF	TGTGCCATCAGCCCGCCGGGACTAGCGGGACCAGCCACCTCCTACGAGCAGTACTTC
TRBJ2-7	TRBV9	TRBD2	NA	CASSVLAGGPYEQYF	TGTGCCAGCAGCGTACTAGCGGGAGGGCCTTACGAGCAGTACTTC
TRBJ2-2	TRBV4-2	NA	NA	CASSQDAGPGELFF	TGTGCCAGCAGCCAAGATGCAGGACCCGGGGAGCTGTTTTTT
TRBJ2-7	TRBV29-1	NA	once	CSVGLPTYEQYF	TGCAGCGTAGGCCTACCTACCTACGAGCAGTACTTC
TRBJ2-7	TRBV18	TRBD2	once	CASSPLPSGSSPYEQYF	TGTGCCAGCTCACCTTTGCCTAGCGGGAGTTCCCCCTACGAGCAGTACTTC
TRBJ2-5	TRBV10-1	NA	NA	CASSTTVGETQYF	TGCGCCAGCAGTACGACAGTCGGAGAGACCCAGTACTTC
TRBJ2-2	TRBV19	NA	NA	CASSGWRVDTGELFF	TGTGCCAGTAGTGGGTGGCGGGTTGACACCGGGGAGCTGTTTTTT
TRBJ2-3	TRBV11-2	NA	NA	CASSLPPPLRTDTQYF	TGTGCCAGCAGCTTACCCCCACCCCTTCGGACAGATACGCAGTATTTT
TRBJ2-7	TRBV28	NA	NA	CASSFFSGIPYEQYF	TGTGCCAGCAGTTTTTTCTCAGGGATCCCCTACGAGCAGTACTTC
TRBJ2-1	TRBV18	NA	NA	CASSRGGGRYNEQFF	TGTGCCAGCTCCCGAGGTGGAGGCCGGTACAATGAGCAGTTCTTC
TRBJ1-1	TRBV12-2	NA	NA	CASRLKQGGFTEAFF	TGTGCAAGTCGCTTGAAACAGGGGGGCTTCACTGAAGCTTTCTTT
TRBJ2-5	TRBV9	NA	NA	CASSVGPGAGDLQETQYF	TGTGCCAGCAGCGTAGGCCCAGGGGCAGGGGACCTACAAGAGACCCAGTACTTC
TRBJ1-1	TRBV5-1	NA	once	CASSGTGLGNTEAFF	TGCGCCAGCAGCGGTACAGGGCTGGGGAACACTGAAGCTTTCTTT
TRBJ2-1	TRBV19	NA	NA	CASRQYNEQFF	TGTGCCAGCCGACAATACAATGAGCAGTTCTTC